This T cell receptor (beta chain) was profiled in a study of somatic mutations in cytotoxic T cells in rheumatoid arthritis. Using immunoSEQ multiplex PCR, the repertoire was profiled, and TCRdb retains in-frame clones only, with some absent. The data show 14,000 or so clones, over 80% seen once. Study-wide findings and caveats: CD8+ T-cell clonality showed no significant difference between rheumatoid arthritis patients and age-matched healthy controls. Of the expanded CD8+ clones, the antigen targets were not known.

By positive magnetic bead selection, CD4+ and CD8+ cells were isolated, and their purity was checked by flow cytometry. This clone turned up a few times. The antigen remains undetermined. The sequence came from an adult with rheumatoid arthritis. Input material: CD8+ T cells sorted from blood.

CDR3 amino acids: CAWSVLGNEQFF. The CDR3 DNA reads TGTGCCTGGAGTGTACTCGGCAATGAGCAGTTCTTC. The J gene is TRBJ2-1, the V gene TRBV30, with unresolved D. Germline loops: CDR1 GTSNPN, CDR2 SVGIG (reference sequence). The CDR3 contains 12 residues. V lost 0 bases to trimming and J lost 6 bases, with 6 bases between them.